This entry features one TCR beta chain sequence. At least ten counts were recorded for this clonotype. It has no known antigen specificity. No base quality values were provided; no much bigger clone lies one nucleotide off. These data belong to a study of breast tumors, draining lymph nodes, adjacent tissues (TCRdb year 2016). Broadly, across the study: TCR beta repertoires were compared across tumor, adjacent nontumor tissue and axillary lymph nodes obtained from breast cancer patients. The study aimed to assess the relationships and possible T-cell exchange between tumor, surrounding tissue and draining lymph node repertoires in human breast cancer.

Study-wide findings and limitations: Rather than being directly demonstrated, the conclusion that tumor T cells originate in lymph nodes was presented as consistent with a hypothesis. A scenario in which most tumor T cells derive from the lymph node and then expand within tumor tissue was judged to be consistent with the data. Tumor T-cell repertoires showed less diversity than lymph node repertoires and more diversity than nontumor tissue repertoires, and tumor T-cell repertoires showed preferential V and J gene usage. Tumor and nontumor tissue repertoires were found to be significantly more similar in luminal-like than in basal-like breast cancer.

Sequencing was carried out with an Illumina HiSeq 2000. TCR beta chain libraries were generated through multiplex PCR amplification. High-throughput sequencing was used to analyze the amplified TCR beta chain products. TCRdb reworked the public reads: Q25 trimming with fastp, MiXCR clone assembly, productive beta chains retained. Each entry is one CDR3 protein sequence, shown with its most common DNA and genes. This sample is represented by about 180,000 distinct CDR3 sequences; about 33% of them were singletons. The ten most abundant clones make up about 4.5% of the sample. Counted from cysteine to phenylalanine, this CDR3 has 15 amino acids. Only the CDR3 DNA stays, 45 bases, in frame from base 1. Reading the germline V gene (reference sequence) gives CDR1 SGHNT and CDR2 YYREEE. V lost 4 bases and J lost 5 bases, and the count of bases not matched to a germline gene is 5. Lymph node samples were obtained from the axillary draining lymph nodes of breast cancer patients.

The receptor chain draws on TRBV5-4 and TRBJ2-5, and TRBD2 matches 13 of the central bases. Sequencing used axillary lymph node tissue. This clonotype originated in a female donor with breast cancer. Some clones in this sample may be carry-over from other donors' samples. In nucleotides, the sequence is TGTGCCAGCAGCCGACTAGCGGGAGGTCAGGAGACCCAGTACTTC. Its protein reads: CASSRLAGGQETQYF.